The 9 T cell receptor beta chains below come from one sample, sequenced in a study of T cells in Graves' hyperthyroidism and ophthalmopathy. Researchers took RNA transcripts and amplified the TCR beta CDR3 regions from them. First-round RT-PCR targeting the TCR CDR3 was performed with the HTBI primer set. In TCRdb, the multiplex PCR reads were re-called with MiXCR into one record per CDR3 protein. The repertoire holds some 550,000 distinct CDR3 sequences, with about 20% as singletons. Sequencing input: blood. The source is a man between 18 and 35 years old with Graves' hyperthyroidism.

This clonotype was seen at least ten times. This rearrangement joins TRBV11-2 to TRBJ2-5; D possibly corresponds to TRBD2 (5 bases). V gave up 5 bases and J gave up 5 bases, with 12 bases separating them. The CDR3 runs to 13 residues. The V gene's germline CDR1 is SGHAT and CDR2 FQNNGV. CDR3 sequence reads: CASSVLREETQYF. The CDR3 DNA reads as TGTGCCAGCAGCGTATTGAGGGAGGAGACCCAGTACTTC.

The sample holds many counts of this clonotype. The J gene is TRBJ2-6, the V gene TRBV12-3 or TRBV12-4; the D is unclear. V lost 6 bases and J 0 bases, leaving 6 bases between the germline ends. The CDR3 length is 14 residues. The CDR3 DNA reads TGTGCCAGCAGCTTGGGCTCTGGGGCCAACGTCCTGACTTTC. Its protein is CASSLGSGANVLTF.

This clonotype was recorded at least ten times. The rearrangement joins TRBV12-3 or TRBV12-4 to TRBJ2-2, with D tentatively TRBD1 (5 bases). Trimming removed 1 base at V and 7 bases at J, with 10 bases between. The CDR3 is 14 residues long. The CDR3 DNA follows: TGTGCCAGCAGTTTAGAGGCAGGGATCGGGGAGCTGTTTTTT. Protein sequence: CASSLEAGIGELFF.

The chain carries TRBV7-3 and TRBJ1-1, with 9 bases that match TRBD1. V trimming: 4 bases; J trimming: 8 bases; junction bases outside the gene matches: 11. The CDR3 consists of 15 residues. In germline, CDR1 is SGHTA, CDR2 FQGTGA. The CDR3 here is CASSYVPGQGAEAFF. Here the CDR3 DNA reads TGTGCCAGCAGCTACGTCCCGGGACAGGGAGCGGAAGCTTTCTTT.

Ten or more counts support this clonotype. The chain links TRBV28 to TRBJ1-5; D not certain. V was cut by 7 bases and J by 1 base, with 20 bases left in between. The germline V gene has CDR1 MDHEN and CDR2 SYDVKM. CDR3 length: 17 amino acids. Here the CDR3 reads CASKDYNSWGSNQPQHF. The CDR3 region has the DNA TGTGCCAGCAAGGACTACAATTCTTGGGGAAGCAATCAGCCCCAGCATTTT.

This clonotype appeared many times. The J gene is TRBJ2-5, the V gene TRBV6-1; 7 bases are shared with TRBD2. This CDR3 region has 14 residues. Germline lookup yields CDR1 MNHNS and CDR2 SASEGT. The junction had 9 bases not matched to a gene; V was cut back by 6 bases and J by 5 bases. The CDR3 here is CASRWRGMDETQYF. DNA for the CDR3: TGTGCCAGCAGGTGGCGGGGGATGGATGAGACCCAGTACTTC.

Only a few counts were recorded for this clonotype. The chain carries TRBV20-1 and TRBJ2-7, with 7 bases aligning to TRBD1. The CDR3 loop spans 15 amino acids. The V segment lost 0 bases and the J segment 4 bases; nucleotides outside the gene matches: 9. Germline V lookup: CDR1 DFQATT, CDR2 SNEGSKA (reference sequence). As DNA, the CDR3 is TGCAGTGCTAGAGAGGTGAGACAGGGAGAGTACGAGCAGTACTTC. It yields the protein CSAREVRQGEYEQYF.

The J gene is TRBJ1-5, the V gene TRBV19; D unresolved. V shed 4 bases and J shed 9 bases, with 13 bases lying between them. CDR3 length equals 13 residues. Germline CDR1 LNHDA, CDR2 SQIVND (reference sequence). CDR3: CASSRAFQAPQHF. CDR3 DNA: TGTGCCAGTAGTAGGGCTTTCCAGGCGCCCCAGCATTTT.

V gene TRBV3-1 combines with J gene TRBJ1-1; D remains unclear. Germline CDR1 and CDR2: LGHDT and YNNKEL (reference sequence). V gave up 0 bases and J gave up 4 bases, with 9 bases separating them. The CDR3 loop spans 14 amino acids. The CDR3 reads CASSQDGLGTEAFF. CDR3 in DNA: TGTGCCAGCAGCCAAGACGGTCTTGGCACTGAAGCTTTCTTT.